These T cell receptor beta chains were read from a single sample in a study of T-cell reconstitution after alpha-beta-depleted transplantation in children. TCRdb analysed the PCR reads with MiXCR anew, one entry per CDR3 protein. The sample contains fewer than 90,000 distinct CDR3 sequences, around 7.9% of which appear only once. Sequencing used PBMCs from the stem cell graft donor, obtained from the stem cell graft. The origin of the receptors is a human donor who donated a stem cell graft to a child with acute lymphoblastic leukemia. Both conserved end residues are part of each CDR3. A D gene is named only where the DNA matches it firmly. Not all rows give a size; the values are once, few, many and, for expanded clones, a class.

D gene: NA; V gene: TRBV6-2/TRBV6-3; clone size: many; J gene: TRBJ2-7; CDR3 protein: CASSPGPPDGHYEQYF; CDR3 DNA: TGTGCCAGCAGCCCAGGACCTCCGGACGGGCACTACGAGCAGTACTTC
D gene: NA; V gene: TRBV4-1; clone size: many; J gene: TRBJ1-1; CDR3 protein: CASSHEGSTEAFF; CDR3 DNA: TGCGCCAGCAGCCATGAAGGTAGCACTGAAGCTTTCTTT
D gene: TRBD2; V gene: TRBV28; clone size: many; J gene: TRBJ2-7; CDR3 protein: CASSHRASGRSLEQYF; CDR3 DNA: TGTGCCAGCAGTCACCGCGCAAGCGGGAGATCGTTAGAGCAGTACTTC
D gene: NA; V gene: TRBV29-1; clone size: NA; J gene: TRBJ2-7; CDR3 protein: CSVPREGSYYEQYF; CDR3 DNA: TGCAGCGTCCCCCGTGAAGGGAGCTACTACGAGCAGTACTTC
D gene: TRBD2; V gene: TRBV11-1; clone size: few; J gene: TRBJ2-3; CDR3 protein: CASSGGGLDTQYF; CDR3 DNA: TGTGCCAGCAGTGGCGGGGGGTTGGATACGCAGTATTTT
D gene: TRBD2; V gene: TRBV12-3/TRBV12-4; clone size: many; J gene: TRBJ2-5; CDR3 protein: CASSPTSGGGRRETQYF; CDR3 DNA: TGTGCCAGCAGTCCGACTAGCGGGGGGGGCCGGAGAGAGACCCAGTACTTC
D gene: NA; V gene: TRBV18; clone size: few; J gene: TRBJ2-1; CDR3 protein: CASSPWGYNEQFF; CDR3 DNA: TGTGCCAGCTCACCATGGGGGTACAATGAGCAGTTCTTC
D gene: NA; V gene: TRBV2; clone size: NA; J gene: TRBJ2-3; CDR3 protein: CASGGGGTQYF; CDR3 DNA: TGTGCCAGCGGAGGGGGGGGAACGCAGTATTTT
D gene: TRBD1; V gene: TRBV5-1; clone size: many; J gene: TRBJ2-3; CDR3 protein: CATTRDRGTDTQYF; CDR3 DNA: TGCGCCACCACCCGGGACAGGGGTACAGATACGCAGTATTTT
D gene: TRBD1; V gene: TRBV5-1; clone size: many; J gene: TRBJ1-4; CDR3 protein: CASSPDRVDEKLFF; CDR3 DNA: TGCGCCAGCAGCCCGGACAGGGTGGATGAAAAACTGTTTTTT
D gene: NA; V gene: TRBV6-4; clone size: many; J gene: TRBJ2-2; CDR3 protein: CASSGGDTGELFF; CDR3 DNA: TGTGCCAGCAGTGGGGGCGACACCGGGGAGCTGTTTTTT
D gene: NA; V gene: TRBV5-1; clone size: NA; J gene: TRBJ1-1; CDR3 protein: CASSARQRNTEAFF; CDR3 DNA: TGCGCCAGCAGCGCCCGACAGAGGAACACTGAAGCTTTCTTT
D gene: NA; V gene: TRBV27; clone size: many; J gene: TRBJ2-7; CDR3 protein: CAISKIGGGHEQYF; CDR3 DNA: TGTGCCATCAGCAAAATTGGTGGGGGCCACGAGCAGTACTTC
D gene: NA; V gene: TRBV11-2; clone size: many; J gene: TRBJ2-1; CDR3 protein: CASSLEHQLRGYNEQFF; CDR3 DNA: TGTGCCAGCAGCTTAGAACACCAGCTACGCGGCTACAATGAGCAGTTCTTC
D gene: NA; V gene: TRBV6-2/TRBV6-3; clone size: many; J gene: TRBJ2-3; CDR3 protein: CASSYRSPTDTQYF; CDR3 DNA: TGTGCCAGCAGTTATCGGTCCCCCACAGATACGCAGTATTTT
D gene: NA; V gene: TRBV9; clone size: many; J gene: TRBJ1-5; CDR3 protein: CASSVGRPGANQPQHF; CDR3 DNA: TGTGCCAGCAGCGTAGGCAGGCCCGGGGCCAATCAGCCCCAGCATTTT
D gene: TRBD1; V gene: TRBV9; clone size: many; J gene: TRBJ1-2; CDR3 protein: CASSGQGYNYGYTF; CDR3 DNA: TGTGCCAGCAGCGGACAGGGGTATAACTATGGCTACACCTTC
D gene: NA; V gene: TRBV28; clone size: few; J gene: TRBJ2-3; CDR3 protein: CASSFHKSTDTQYF; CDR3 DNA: TGTGCCAGCAGTTTCCACAAAAGCACAGATACGCAGTATTTT
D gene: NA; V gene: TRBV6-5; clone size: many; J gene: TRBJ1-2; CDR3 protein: CASSSFGDTYTF; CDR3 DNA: TGTGCCAGCAGTTCCTTTGGGGATACCTACACCTTC
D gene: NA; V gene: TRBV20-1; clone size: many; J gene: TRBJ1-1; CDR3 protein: CSAGANTEAFF; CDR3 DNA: TGCAGTGCTGGTGCGAACACTGAAGCTTTCTTT
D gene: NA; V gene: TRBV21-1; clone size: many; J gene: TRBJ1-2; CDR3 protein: CASTPPRAEINYGYTF; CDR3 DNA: TGTGCCAGCACCCCCCCCAGGGCAGAGATTAACTATGGCTACACCTTC
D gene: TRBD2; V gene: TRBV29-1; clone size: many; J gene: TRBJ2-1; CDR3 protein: CSVDRGLAGGPWEQFF; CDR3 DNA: TGCAGCGTTGATCGTGGACTAGCGGGAGGGCCATGGGAGCAGTTCTTC
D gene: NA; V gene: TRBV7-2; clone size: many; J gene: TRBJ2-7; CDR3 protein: CASSLGSTREQYF; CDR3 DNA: TGTGCCAGCAGCTTAGGGTCGACGAGGGAGCAGTACTTC
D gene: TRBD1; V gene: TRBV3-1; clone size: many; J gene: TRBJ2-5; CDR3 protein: CASSQDLRTGQVQETQYF; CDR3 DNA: TGTGCCAGCAGCCAAGATCTGAGGACAGGGCAAGTTCAAGAGACCCAGTACTTC
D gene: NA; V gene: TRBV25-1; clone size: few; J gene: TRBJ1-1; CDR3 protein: CASSVGGEKAFF; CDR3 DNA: TGTGCCAGCAGTGTTGGAGGGGAAAAAGCTTTCTTT
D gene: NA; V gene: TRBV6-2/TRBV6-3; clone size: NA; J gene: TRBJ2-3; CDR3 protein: CASSQAPSADTQYF; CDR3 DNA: TGTGCCAGCAGTCAGGCGCCCTCAGCAGATACGCAGTATTTT
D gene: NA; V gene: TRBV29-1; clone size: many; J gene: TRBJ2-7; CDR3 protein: CSVEAGVYEQYF; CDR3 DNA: TGCAGCGTTGAAGCCGGCGTCTACGAGCAGTACTTC
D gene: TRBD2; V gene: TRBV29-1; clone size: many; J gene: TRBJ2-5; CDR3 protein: CSVDMASGNQYF; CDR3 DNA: TGCAGCGTTGATATGGCTAGCGGGAACCAGTACTTC
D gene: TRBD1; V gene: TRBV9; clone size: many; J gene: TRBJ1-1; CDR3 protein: CASSGRDRGVSEAFF; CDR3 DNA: TGTGCCAGCAGCGGCCGGGACAGGGGGGTCTCTGAAGCTTTCTTT
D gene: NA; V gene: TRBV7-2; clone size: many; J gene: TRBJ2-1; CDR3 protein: CASSLYFRYEQFF; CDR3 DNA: TGTGCCAGCAGCTTATACTTTCGATATGAGCAGTTCTTC
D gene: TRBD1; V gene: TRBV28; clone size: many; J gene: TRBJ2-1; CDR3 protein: CASSWGQGFNEQFF; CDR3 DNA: TGTGCCAGCAGTTGGGGACAGGGATTCAATGAGCAGTTCTTC
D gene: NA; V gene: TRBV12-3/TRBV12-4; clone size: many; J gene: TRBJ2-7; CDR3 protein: CASSLAQGHSYEQYF; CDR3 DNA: TGTGCCAGCAGTTTGGCGCAGGGACATTCCTACGAGCAGTACTTC
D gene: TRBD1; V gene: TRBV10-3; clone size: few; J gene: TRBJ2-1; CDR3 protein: CAISPGTGGRGWNNEQFF; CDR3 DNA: TGTGCCATCAGTCCCGGGACAGGGGGCCGAGGTTGGAACAATGAGCAGTTCTTC
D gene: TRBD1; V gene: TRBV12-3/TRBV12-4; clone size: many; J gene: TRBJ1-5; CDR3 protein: CASSPGTGRNRRYSNQPQHF; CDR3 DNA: TGTGCCAGCAGTCCTGGGACAGGGAGGAACCGACGCTATAGCAATCAGCCCCAGCATTTT
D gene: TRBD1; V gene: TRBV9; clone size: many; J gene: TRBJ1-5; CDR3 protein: CASSVGTGALQPQHF; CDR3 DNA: TGTGCCAGCAGCGTAGGGACAGGGGCTTTGCAGCCCCAGCATTTT
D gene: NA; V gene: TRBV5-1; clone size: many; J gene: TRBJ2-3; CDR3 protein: CASSSGWATDTQYF; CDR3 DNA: TGCGCCAGCAGCTCCGGGTGGGCCACAGATACGCAGTATTTT
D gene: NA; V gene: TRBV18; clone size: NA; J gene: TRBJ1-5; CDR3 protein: CASSPRVDQPQHF; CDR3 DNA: TGTGCCAGCTCACCCCGGGTTGATCAGCCCCAGCATTTT
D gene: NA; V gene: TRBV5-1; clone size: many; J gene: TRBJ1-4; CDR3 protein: CASSLNSGYEKLFF; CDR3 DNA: TGCGCCAGCAGCTTAAATTCGGGGTATGAAAAACTGTTTTTT
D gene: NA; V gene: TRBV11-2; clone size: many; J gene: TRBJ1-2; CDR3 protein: CASSVYTGAGGYTF; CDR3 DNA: TGTGCCAGCAGCGTCTACACAGGAGCCGGGGGCTACACCTTC
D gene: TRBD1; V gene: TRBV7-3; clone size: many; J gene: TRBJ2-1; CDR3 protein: CASSLGGQGAGGEQFF; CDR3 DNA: TGTGCCAGCAGCTTAGGCGGACAGGGGGCCGGAGGTGAGCAGTTCTTC
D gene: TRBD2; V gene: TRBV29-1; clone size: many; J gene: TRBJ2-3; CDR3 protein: CSVGLAVDTQYF; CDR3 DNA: TGCAGCGTTGGACTAGCGGTAGATACGCAGTATTTT
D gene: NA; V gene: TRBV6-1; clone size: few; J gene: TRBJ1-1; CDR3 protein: CAIPGGRNTEAFF; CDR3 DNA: TGTGCCATCCCGGGGGGAAGAAACACTGAAGCTTTCTTT
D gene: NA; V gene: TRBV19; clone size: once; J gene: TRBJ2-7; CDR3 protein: CASRTTGDSYEQYF; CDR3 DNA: TGTGCCAGTAGAACAACAGGCGACTCCTACGAGCAGTACTTC
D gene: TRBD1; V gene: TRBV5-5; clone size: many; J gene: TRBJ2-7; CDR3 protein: CASSGVQGSYEQYF; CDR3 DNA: TGTGCCAGCAGCGGTGTACAGGGGTCCTACGAGCAGTACTTC
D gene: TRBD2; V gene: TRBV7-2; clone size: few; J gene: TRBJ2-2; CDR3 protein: CASSLVAGVGNTGELFF; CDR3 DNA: TGTGCCAGCAGCTTAGTGGCGGGAGTAGGGAACACCGGGGAGCTGTTTTTT
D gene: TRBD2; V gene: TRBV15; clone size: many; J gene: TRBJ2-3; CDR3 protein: CATSRDYAGGADTQYF; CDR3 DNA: TGTGCCACCAGCAGAGATTACGCCGGGGGGGCCGATACGCAGTATTTT
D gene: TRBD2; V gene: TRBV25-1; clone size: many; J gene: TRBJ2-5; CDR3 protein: CASIEYGRAGETQYF; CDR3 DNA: TGTGCCAGCATTGAATACGGGAGGGCCGGGGAGACCCAGTACTTC
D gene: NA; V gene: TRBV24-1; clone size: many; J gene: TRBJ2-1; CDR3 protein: CATSDPGQWALHEQFF; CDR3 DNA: TGTGCCACCAGTGATCCAGGACAGTGGGCGTTACATGAGCAGTTCTTC
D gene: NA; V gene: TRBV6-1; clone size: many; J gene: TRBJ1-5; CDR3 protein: CASREGLSNHPQHF; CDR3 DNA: TGTGCCAGCCGCGAAGGTTTGAGCAATCACCCCCAGCATTTT
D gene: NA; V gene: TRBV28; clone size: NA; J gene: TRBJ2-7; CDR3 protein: CASSISPRDRYEQYF; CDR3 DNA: TGTGCCAGCAGTATATCTCCCCGGGACCGTTACGAGCAGTACTTC
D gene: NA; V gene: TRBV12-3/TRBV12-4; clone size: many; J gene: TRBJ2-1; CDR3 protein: CASSAEGGSYNEQFF; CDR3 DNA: TGTGCCAGCAGCGCTGAGGGAGGCTCCTACAATGAGCAGTTCTTC